This T cell receptor beta chain was recovered during a study of blood T cell repertoires in COVID-19. Enrollment of patients from Seattle took place during active infection, with longitudinal follow-up. The germline V gene has CDR1 SGHNT and CDR2 YYREEE (reference sequence). Trimming took 4 bases from V and 1 from J, leaving 11 bases between them. The CDR3 length is 15 residues. Some clones are missing from TCRdb's copy, which holds only in-frame ones; the method was immunoSEQ multiplex PCR. The data show 95,000 to 150,000 clones, around 87% seen once. The receptor was isolated from a woman aged 60-70 years with COVID-19, enrolled during active disease. The V and J genes are TRBV5-4 and TRBJ2-2, with a tentative D call TRBD1 (6 bases). Sequencing was carried out using peripheral blood. CDR3 amino acids: CASSPVTGNTGELFF. As DNA, the CDR3 is TGTGCCAGCAGCCCTGTGACAGGGAACACCGGGGAGCTGTTTTTT.